A selection of T cell receptor beta chains follows, all from one sample in a study of blood T cell repertoires in COVID-19. Generated by immunoSEQ multiplex PCR, the TCRdb table keeps only in-frame clones and is missing some. The sample holds around 150,000 clones; around 90% are singletons and the top ten take approximately 10%. The sequenced sample was peripheral blood. The receptors here all came from a man between 60 and 70 years old with active or convalescent COVID-19. CDR3s include the opening cysteine and the closing phenylalanine or tryptophan. A D gene is named only where the DNA matches it firmly. Clone size is given for some rows only: seen once, a few or many times, or a class if the clone is expanded.

j_call: TRBJ2-1; d_call: TRBD2; v_call: TRBV6-1; clone_size: -; cdr3_nt: TGTGCCAGCAGTGTCGGGACTAGCGGGAGCTCCTACAATGAGCAGTTCTTC; cdr3_aa: CASSVGTSGSSYNEQFF
j_call: TRBJ2-3; d_call: -; v_call: TRBV5-1; clone_size: -; cdr3_nt: TGCGCCAGCAGCTCCGGGAGTGGAGCAGATACGCAGTATTTT; cdr3_aa: CASSSGSGADTQYF
j_call: TRBJ2-5; d_call: TRBD2; v_call: TRBV11-2; clone_size: -; cdr3_nt: TGTGCCAGCAGCCTGCTCCTGGGTAGCGGGATAGGTAGGGAGACCCAGTACTTC; cdr3_aa: CASSLLLGSGIGRETQYF
j_call: TRBJ2-3; d_call: -; v_call: TRBV7-2; clone_size: -; cdr3_nt: TGTGCCAGCAGCTTAGTCGCGGCTAGCACAGATACGCAGTATTTT; cdr3_aa: CASSLVAASTDTQYF
j_call: TRBJ1-5; d_call: TRBD1; v_call: TRBV12-3/TRBV12-4; clone_size: -; cdr3_nt: TGTGCCAGCAGGACAGGGAGCAATCAGCCCCAGCATTTT; cdr3_aa: CASRTGSNQPQHF
j_call: TRBJ2-3; d_call: -; v_call: TRBV9; clone_size: -; cdr3_nt: TGTGCCAGCAGCGTAGAGAGGGAAGATACGCAGTATTTT; cdr3_aa: CASSVEREDTQYF
j_call: TRBJ2-7; d_call: TRBD2; v_call: TRBV25-1; clone_size: -; cdr3_nt: TGTGCCAGCGGTACCGGGAGGCGGTACGAGCAGTACTTC; cdr3_aa: CASGTGRRYEQYF
j_call: TRBJ2-7; d_call: TRBD2; v_call: TRBV6-2/TRBV6-3; clone_size: -; cdr3_nt: TGTGCCAGCAGTTACCGATTCCATAGCGGGAGCTCCTACGAGCAGTACTTC; cdr3_aa: CASSYRFHSGSSYEQYF
j_call: TRBJ1-5; d_call: TRBD1; v_call: TRBV18; clone_size: -; cdr3_nt: TGTGCCAGCTCACTAAGCCGGACAGGGGGGGGTCATTCGCCCCAGCATTTT; cdr3_aa: CASSLSRTGGGHSPQHF
j_call: TRBJ2-3; d_call: -; v_call: TRBV2; clone_size: -; cdr3_nt: TGTGCCAGCAGCCCCCCGGTATATTCCACAGATACGCAGTATTTT; cdr3_aa: CASSPPVYSTDTQYF
j_call: TRBJ1-4; d_call: -; v_call: TRBV7-9; clone_size: -; cdr3_nt: TGTGCCAGCAGCTCTAGACCGGTCGCGACTAATGAAAAACTGTTTTTT; cdr3_aa: CASSSRPVATNEKLFF
j_call: TRBJ2-1; d_call: -; v_call: TRBV27; clone_size: -; cdr3_nt: TGTGCCAGCAGCCCTAGTGATTCAAATGAGCAGTTCTTC; cdr3_aa: CASSPSDSNEQFF
j_call: TRBJ1-4; d_call: TRBD1; v_call: TRBV28; clone_size: -; cdr3_nt: TGTGCCAGCAGTTTGCGACAGGGGGCTTCTGAAAAACTGTTTTTT; cdr3_aa: CASSLRQGASEKLFF
j_call: TRBJ2-7; d_call: -; v_call: TRBV3-1/TRBV3-2; clone_size: few; cdr3_nt: TGTGCCAGCAGCCGACAGGCGCTAGAGGGGTACGAGCAGTACTTC; cdr3_aa: CASSRQALEGYEQYF
j_call: TRBJ1-1; d_call: -; v_call: TRBV6-5; clone_size: -; cdr3_nt: TGTGCCAGCAGTCACTTCTTAGGGGGTGACAACACTGAAGCTTTCTTT; cdr3_aa: CASSHFLGGDNTEAFF
j_call: TRBJ1-6; d_call: TRBD1; v_call: TRBV27; clone_size: -; cdr3_nt: TGTGCCAGCCTTGGACAGGTTGGGTCACCCCTCCACTTT; cdr3_aa: CASLGQVGSPLHF
j_call: TRBJ2-7; d_call: TRBD2; v_call: TRBV4-1; clone_size: -; cdr3_nt: TGCGCCAGCAGCTTCCGACTAGCTTCCCCTCTCGAGCAGTACTTC; cdr3_aa: CASSFRLASPLEQYF
j_call: TRBJ2-7; d_call: TRBD2; v_call: TRBV24-1; clone_size: -; cdr3_nt: TGTGCCACCAGTGACCCGACTAGCTGGGAGCAGTACTTC; cdr3_aa: CATSDPTSWEQYF
j_call: TRBJ2-1; d_call: TRBD2; v_call: TRBV7-6; clone_size: -; cdr3_nt: TGTGCCAGCAGCTTAGAGACTAGCGGGAAAACCTACAATGAGCAGTTCTTC; cdr3_aa: CASSLETSGKTYNEQFF
j_call: TRBJ2-4; d_call: TRBD1; v_call: TRBV9; clone_size: -; cdr3_nt: TGTGCCAGCAGCGTCGAGGGACAGGGGAAAAACATTCAGTACTTC; cdr3_aa: CASSVEGQGKNIQYF
j_call: TRBJ2-7; d_call: TRBD2; v_call: TRBV6-5; clone_size: once; cdr3_nt: TGTGCCAGCAGTCGGACTAGCGGGGGGCTCGAGCAGTACTTC; cdr3_aa: CASSRTSGGLEQYF
j_call: TRBJ1-1; d_call: TRBD1; v_call: TRBV19; clone_size: -; cdr3_nt: TGTGCCAGTAGTATACAGGGGGCGAACACTGAAGCTTTCTTT; cdr3_aa: CASSIQGANTEAFF